The entry below gives a single TCR beta chain sequence along with its context. MiXCR, applied by TCRdb to the PCR reads, yields one record per CDR3 protein. The profile shows approximately 11,000 distinct CDR3 sequences, approximately 50% of them singletons. This record belongs to a study of CD4 and CD8 cells across lung adenocarcinoma regions. Samples came from patients with localized non-small cell lung adenocarcinoma. Looked up from germline, CDR1 is LNHNV and CDR2 is YYDKDF (reference sequence). With 0 bases removed from V and 8 bases from J, the gap between germline ends came to 11 bases. The CDR3 has 14 amino acids.

The chain combines TRBV15 with TRBJ2-1, with D perhaps TRBD2 (6 bases). Sequencing input: CD8+ T cells from the margin of a lung tumor. This receptor was taken from a male donor with lung adenocarcinoma. The CD4 and CD8 labels of this study may be unreliable. CDR3 residues: CATSRDRGFHEQFF. The CDR3 region has the DNA TGTGCCACCAGCAGAGATCGGGGGTTTCATGAGCAGTTCTTC.